This section outlines one T cell receptor beta chain sequence together with its context. Its target is unknown. Researchers collected roughly 10 milliliters of peripheral blood from every single donor. Each sample provided at least 5 micrograms of extracted total RNA. V was shortened by 4 bases and J by 7 bases, with 17 bases between the two germline ends. The germline CDR1 and CDR2 sequences are DFQATT and SNEGSKA (reference sequence). This CDR3 contains 15 residues. The authors ran a second PCR of 7 to 11 cycles using a sample-barcoded 5' primer and a J-beta primer mix. MiXCR was run by TCRdb on the 5' RACE reads, yielding one entry per CDR3 protein. The sample records roughly 1.5 million distinct CDR3 sequences, around 40% being singletons. The record originates from a study of blood T cells in healthy people across ages. General observations from the study: Diversity was higher, and naive CD4+ cells more numerous, in long-lived donors than in aged donors. A strong correlation was found between TCR beta diversity and the percentage of naive T cells.

The receptor's source is a woman aged 18 to 35 in good health. The chain employs TRBV20-1 and TRBJ1-6, with D maybe TRBD1 (5 bases). Sample: blood. In nucleotides, the CDR3 is TGCAGTGCTACCCAGCCGACAGAACAGAATTCACCCCTCCACTTT. Amino acids: CSATQPTEQNSPLHF.